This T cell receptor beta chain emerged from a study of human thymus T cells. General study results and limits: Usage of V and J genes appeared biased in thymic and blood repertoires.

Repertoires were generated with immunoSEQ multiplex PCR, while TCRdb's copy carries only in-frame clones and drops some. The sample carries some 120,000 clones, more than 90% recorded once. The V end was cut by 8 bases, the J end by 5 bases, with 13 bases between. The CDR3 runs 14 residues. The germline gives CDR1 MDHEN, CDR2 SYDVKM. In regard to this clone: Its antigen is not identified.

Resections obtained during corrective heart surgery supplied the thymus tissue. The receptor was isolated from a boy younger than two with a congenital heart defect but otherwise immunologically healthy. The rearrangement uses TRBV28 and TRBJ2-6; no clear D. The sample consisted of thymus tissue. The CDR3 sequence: CASATPDRANVLTF. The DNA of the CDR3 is TGTGCCAGCGCCACTCCCGACAGGGCCAACGTCCTGACTTTC. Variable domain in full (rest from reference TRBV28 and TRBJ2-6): DVKVTQSSRYLVKRTGEKVFLECVQDMDHENMFWYRQDPGLGLRLIYFSYDVKMKEKGDIPEGYSVSREKKERFSLILESASTNQTSMYLCASATPDRANVLTFGAGSRLTVL.